This T cell receptor (beta chain) was recorded in a study of cytomegalovirus exposure and HLA in healthy donors. Background on the study: Approximately 200 million T cells yielded 90 million to 130 million unique TCR beta sequences in earlier analysis. Study-level findings and limits: An analysis was carried out at a later point. It showed that HLA-associated TCR beta chains were more clonally expanded than equally common non-associated chains. Rarity held for most TCR sequences, but there were some public TCRs that occurred in many donors.

A word on this clone: The antigen is undetermined.

The CDR3 has 16 amino acids. Germline CDR1 SQVTM, CDR2 ANQGSEA. V was shortened by 5 bases and J by 8 bases, with 24 bases between the two germline ends. In the PCR, 60 Vbeta and 13 Jbeta primers were used. Assay used: immunoSEQ multiplex PCR; TCRdb lists only in-frame clones, some missing. The sample lists roughly 180,000 clones; roughly 80% were seen once. This sequence originates from a woman aged 50 to 60 in good health and CMV-seropositive. The rearrangement links TRBV29-1 to TRBJ2-2; a weak D match, TRBD1 (6 bases). The sample consisted of PBMCs. CDR3 protein: CSVQYRDTQRDGELFF. The CDR3 DNA sequence: TGCAGCGTTCAATACCGGGACACCCAAAGGGATGGGGAGCTGTTTTTT.